The rows below give T cell receptor beta chains drawn from one sample of a study of CD8 T cells in Susac syndrome. TCRdb recomputed calls from the immunoSEQ multiplex PCR reads with MiXCR, one row per CDR3 protein. The sample shows some 450,000 distinct CDR3 sequences, more than 80% of them seen only once. Material for sequencing was CD8+ T cells from PBMCs. The origin of the receptors is a human donor with multiple sclerosis. Each CDR3 is given with its conserved first and last residue. Each record gives: CDR3 length, D gene, V gene, clone size, J gene, CDR3 DNA, CDR3 protein. The D gene is left open where the match is weak. Clone size is not always given. Where it is, it says once, few, many or a class for expanded clones.

cdr3_length: 17
d_call: TRBD2
v_call: TRBV30
clone_size: once
j_call: TRBJ2-3
cdr3_nt: TGTGCCTGGAGCTTCGGCGGGGGAGGTTTTGACACAGATACGCAGTATTTT
cdr3_aa: CAWSFGGGGFDTDTQYF

cdr3_length: 15
d_call: TRBD2
v_call: TRBV20-1
clone_size: NA
j_call: TRBJ2-1
cdr3_nt: TGCAGTGCTAGAGGTCTTCTAGCGGGATATGATGAGCAGTTCTTC
cdr3_aa: CSARGLLAGYDEQFF

cdr3_length: 14
d_call: NA
v_call: TRBV15
clone_size: NA
j_call: TRBJ1-4
cdr3_nt: TGTGCCACCAGCAGAGGGGTCAGTAATGAAAAACTGTTTTTT
cdr3_aa: CATSRGVSNEKLFF

cdr3_length: 12
d_call: TRBD1
v_call: TRBV29-1
clone_size: NA
j_call: TRBJ1-1
cdr3_nt: TGCAGCGTTGGCCAGGGGGGAACTGAAGCTTTCTTT
cdr3_aa: CSVGQGGTEAFF

cdr3_length: 17
d_call: NA
v_call: TRBV3-1
clone_size: NA
j_call: TRBJ2-7
cdr3_nt: TGTGCCAGCAGCCAAGACTTGGGGGTCCCCAGCTCCTACGAGCAGTACTTC
cdr3_aa: CASSQDLGVPSSYEQYF

cdr3_length: 13
d_call: TRBD1
v_call: TRBV27
clone_size: NA
j_call: TRBJ2-7
cdr3_nt: TGTGCCAGCTCCGTGGGACAGTACTACGAGCAGTACTTC
cdr3_aa: CASSVGQYYEQYF

cdr3_length: 14
d_call: NA
v_call: TRBV11-2
clone_size: NA
j_call: TRBJ2-5
cdr3_nt: TGTGCCAGCAGCCCATGGGAGTACCAAGAGACCCAGTACTTC
cdr3_aa: CASSPWEYQETQYF

cdr3_length: 16
d_call: NA
v_call: TRBV4-1
clone_size: NA
j_call: TRBJ1-5
cdr3_nt: TGCGCCAGCAGCCAAGATGGAAGCCCTGGGGGTCAGCCCCAGCATTTT
cdr3_aa: CASSQDGSPGGQPQHF

cdr3_length: 15
d_call: TRBD1
v_call: TRBV6-2/TRBV6-3
clone_size: NA
j_call: TRBJ2-7
cdr3_nt: TGTGCCAGCAGTTACCTGGGACAGGGATTGGAAGAGCAGTACTTC
cdr3_aa: CASSYLGQGLEEQYF

cdr3_length: 15
d_call: TRBD2
v_call: TRBV6-5
clone_size: NA
j_call: TRBJ2-3
cdr3_nt: TGTGCCAGCAGTTACCGACTAGCGGGAGAGGATACGCAGTATTTT
cdr3_aa: CASSYRLAGEDTQYF

cdr3_length: 13
d_call: TRBD1
v_call: TRBV29-1
clone_size: once
j_call: TRBJ2-5
cdr3_nt: TGCAGCGTGGTAGGGACAGACCAAGAGACCCAGTACTTC
cdr3_aa: CSVVGTDQETQYF

cdr3_length: 15
d_call: TRBD1
v_call: TRBV7-6
clone_size: NA
j_call: TRBJ1-1
cdr3_nt: TGTGCCAGCAGCTCGCTACAGGGGACGGACACTGAAGCTTTCTTT
cdr3_aa: CASSSLQGTDTEAFF

cdr3_length: 14
d_call: NA
v_call: TRBV27
clone_size: NA
j_call: TRBJ1-2
cdr3_nt: TGTGCCAGCAGTCCCATGGGGGGGGACTATGGCTACACCTTC
cdr3_aa: CASSPMGGDYGYTF

cdr3_length: 14
d_call: NA
v_call: TRBV3-1
clone_size: NA
j_call: TRBJ2-7
cdr3_nt: TGTGCCAGCAGCCAAGATCCGGTAACCTACGAGCAGTACTTC
cdr3_aa: CASSQDPVTYEQYF

cdr3_length: 11
d_call: NA
v_call: TRBV5-5
clone_size: NA
j_call: TRBJ2-7
cdr3_nt: TGTGCCAGCAATGGAAACTACGAGCAGTACTTC
cdr3_aa: CASNGNYEQYF

cdr3_length: 13
d_call: TRBD1
v_call: TRBV20-1
clone_size: NA
j_call: TRBJ2-7
cdr3_nt: TGCAGTGCTAATCCGGGACAGGAAGACGAGCAGTACTTC
cdr3_aa: CSANPGQEDEQYF

cdr3_length: 13
d_call: NA
v_call: TRBV6-1
clone_size: few
j_call: TRBJ2-1
cdr3_nt: TGTGCCAGCAGCCTGAACTCCTACAATGAGCAGTTCTTC
cdr3_aa: CASSLNSYNEQFF

cdr3_length: 13
d_call: NA
v_call: TRBV28
clone_size: NA
j_call: TRBJ2-5
cdr3_nt: TGTGCCAGCAGCGGTGGGGTTCGAGAGACCCAGTACTTC
cdr3_aa: CASSGGVRETQYF

cdr3_length: 14
d_call: NA
v_call: TRBV6-5
clone_size: few
j_call: TRBJ1-1
cdr3_nt: TGTGCCAGCAGTTACTCCGGGGGAAGGGCTGAAGCTTTCTTT
cdr3_aa: CASSYSGGRAEAFF

cdr3_length: 15
d_call: NA
v_call: TRBV3-1
clone_size: NA
j_call: TRBJ2-3
cdr3_nt: TGTGCCAGCAGCCAAGACAGGGAGGTCACAGATACGCAGTATTTT
cdr3_aa: CASSQDREVTDTQYF

cdr3_length: 12
d_call: NA
v_call: TRBV29-1
clone_size: NA
j_call: TRBJ1-2
cdr3_nt: TGCAGCGTTGCAGCGGACTTCTATGGCTACACCTTC
cdr3_aa: CSVAADFYGYTF

cdr3_length: 13
d_call: NA
v_call: TRBV6-1
clone_size: NA
j_call: TRBJ1-2
cdr3_nt: TGTGCCAGCAGCAGACAGGCTTACTATGGCTACACCTTC
cdr3_aa: CASSRQAYYGYTF

cdr3_length: 16
d_call: NA
v_call: TRBV5-1
clone_size: NA
j_call: TRBJ2-1
cdr3_nt: TGCGCCAGCAGGGAGCAGGGGGGACTGGCATACAATGAGCAGTTCTTC
cdr3_aa: CASREQGGLAYNEQFF

cdr3_length: 15
d_call: TRBD2
v_call: TRBV27
clone_size: NA
j_call: TRBJ2-7
cdr3_nt: TGTGCCAGCAGTTTAGTTGGGGGGGGAAACTACGAGCAGTACTTC
cdr3_aa: CASSLVGGGNYEQYF

cdr3_length: 16
d_call: NA
v_call: TRBV4-1
clone_size: NA
j_call: TRBJ1-1
cdr3_nt: TGCGCCAGCAGCCAGACCACAGGGCCAAGGGACACTGAAGCTTTCTTT
cdr3_aa: CASSQTTGPRDTEAFF

cdr3_length: 16
d_call: TRBD1
v_call: TRBV10-1
clone_size: NA
j_call: TRBJ2-1
cdr3_nt: TGCGCCAGCAGTGAGTCCGGGACAGGGACTTACAATGAGCAGTTCTTC
cdr3_aa: CASSESGTGTYNEQFF

cdr3_length: 14
d_call: TRBD1
v_call: TRBV20-1
clone_size: NA
j_call: TRBJ2-2
cdr3_nt: TGCAGTGCCCCGGGACAGGTTGGGACCGGGGAGCTGTTTTTT
cdr3_aa: CSAPGQVGTGELFF

cdr3_length: 13
d_call: NA
v_call: TRBV19
clone_size: NA
j_call: TRBJ2-7
cdr3_nt: TGTGCCAGTAGTATGCCCGAGACCTACGAGCAGTACTTC
cdr3_aa: CASSMPETYEQYF

cdr3_length: 13
d_call: NA
v_call: TRBV4-1
clone_size: NA
j_call: TRBJ2-7
cdr3_nt: TGCGCCAGCAGCCCATTACCGGGCTACGAGCAGTACTTC
cdr3_aa: CASSPLPGYEQYF

cdr3_length: 12
d_call: TRBD2
v_call: TRBV6-1
clone_size: NA
j_call: TRBJ2-7
cdr3_nt: TGTGCCAGCAGCATGAGTTCGGGGGGGGAGTACTTC
cdr3_aa: CASSMSSGGEYF

cdr3_length: 12
d_call: NA
v_call: TRBV6-5
clone_size: NA
j_call: TRBJ2-7
cdr3_nt: TGTGCCAGCAGTTCCCTCGGGGTGGAGCAGTACTTC
cdr3_aa: CASSSLGVEQYF